The 2 T cell receptor beta chains listed next were all sequenced from one sample in a study of identical twins. Via MiXCR, TCRdb re-called the 5' RACE reads, giving one row per CDR3 protein. The sample shows about 240,000 distinct CDR3 sequences, 6.5% to 9% of them seen only once. The same sample was also used in a study of yellow fever vaccine responses in identical twins.

The sequencing sample was made of CD8+ T cells sorted from blood. Source of these receptors: a woman younger than 30 in good health.

This clonotype was seen ten or more times. The chain carries TRBV10-2 and TRBJ2-2; no firm D call. The germline V and J ends were trimmed by 10 bases and 9 bases, with 9 bases remaining between them. CDR1 is WSHSY, CDR2 SAAADI, per germline. This CDR3 region has 10 residues. The CDR3 spells CATLFRELFF. The CDR3 DNA reads as TGCGCCACCCTCTTCAGGGAGCTGTTTTTT.

This clonotype was counted many times. This chain joins TRBV20-1 and TRBJ1-2; D possibly corresponds to TRBD1 (5 bases). This CDR3 region has 13 residues. Per the germline V gene, CDR1 is DFQATT and CDR2 is SNEGSKA (reference sequence). Deletions cut 3 bases from V and 3 bases from J, with 11 bases between. Here the CDR3 reads CSARRREDYGYTF. CDR3 DNA sequence: TGCAGTGCTAGGCGCAGGGAGGACTATGGCTACACCTTC.